Below are 24 T cell receptor beta chains sequenced from a single sample in a study of post-analysis software for immune sequencing data. Findings and caveats of the study: Higher frequency in patients than in controls was seen for roughly five TRBV segments, with TRBV5-6, TRBV5-1 and TRBV20-1 among them.

Antigen specificity for these receptors is unknown. Prepared TCR beta cDNA libraries contained unique molecular identifiers. MiXCR was run by TCRdb on the PCR reads, yielding one entry per CDR3 protein. The sample has fewer than 850,000 distinct CDR3 sequences; approximately 44% are singletons. What was sequenced was blood. These receptors were taken from a girl between 10 and 17 years old with multiple sclerosis.

V is TRBV7-9 and J is TRBJ2-7, with D perhaps matching TRBD1 (6 bases). The DNA end lines up better with TRBJ2-5; the J call may be wrong. The CDR3 length is 14 residues. Germline CDR1 and CDR2: SEHNR and FQNEAQ (reference sequence). CDR3 sequence (DNA): TGTGCCAGCAGGCAAGGGGGAGCGCGAGAGACCCAGTACTTC. Its translation: CASRQGGARETQYF.

This clonotype was observed a handful of times. The J gene is TRBJ2-3, the V gene TRBV7-8; 10 bases align to TRBD2. Trimming at V came to 6 bases and at J to 5 bases, leaving 8 bases not matched to a gene. The germline V gene has CDR1 SGHVS and CDR2 FQNEAQ. The CDR3 has 15 amino acids. CDR3 sequence reads: CASRPLAGVGDTQYF. The DNA of the CDR3 is TGTGCCAGCAGACCCCTAGCGGGAGTTGGAGATACGCAGTATTTT.

The gene calls are TRBV6-1 and TRBJ1-1, with 10 positions matching TRBD1. The length of the CDR3 is 13 residues. In germline, CDR1 is MNHNS, CDR2 SASEGT. V shed 3 bases, J shed 7 bases, and the junction held 2 bases outside the gene matches. The CDR3 sequence is CASSDWTGGEAFF. CDR3 coding DNA: TGTGCCAGCAGTGACTGGACAGGGGGTGAAGCTTTCTTT.

The chain joins TRBV10-3 to TRBJ1-1, with 7 bases identical to TRBD1. Germline values: CDR1 ENHRY, CDR2 SYGVKD. The junction had 3 bases not matched to a gene; V was cut back by 8 bases and J by 0 bases. This CDR3 has 13 amino acids. The CDR3 bases are TGTGCCATCTGTCAGGGGGTGAACACTGAAGCTTTCTTT. Encoded protein: CAICQGVNTEAFF.

The chain employs TRBV7-2 and TRBJ2-7, with D maybe TRBD2 (6 bases). The J call may be mistaken, given a closer DNA end match to TRBJ2-5. The CDR3 runs to 14 residues. CDR1 is SGHTA and CDR2 is FQGNSA in the germline V gene. The CDR3 here is CASSSDGRGETQYF. The CDR3 DNA reads as TGTGCCAGCAGCTCAGACGGGAGAGGGGAGACCCAGTACTTC.

This clonotype was detected only a few times. This sequence joins TRBV7-2 and TRBJ2-5; the D gene could be TRBD1 or TRBD2 (6 bases each). Germline-derived CDR1 and CDR2 are SGHTA and FQGNSA. This CDR3 region has 16 residues. V dropped 5 bases and J dropped 5 bases, with 21 bases sitting between them. In nucleotides, the CDR3 is TGTGCCAGCAGCCAAGAAGTTGGGGGGCTTCATGAGACCCAGTACTTC. Translated, it gives CASSQEVGGLHETQYF. Variable domain in full (rest from reference TRBV7-2 and TRBJ2-5): GAGVSQSPSNKVTEKGKDVELRCDPISGHTALYWYRQSLGQGLEFLIYFQGNSAPDKSGLPSDRFSAERTGGSVSTLTIQRTQQEDSAVYLCASSQEVGGLHETQYFGPGTRLLVL.

The chain uses TRBV18 and TRBJ2-3; D might be TRBD1 (6 bases). With 3 bases removed from V and 2 bases from J, the gap between germline ends came to 9 bases. The germline V gene encodes CDR1 KGHSH and CDR2 LQKENI. The CDR3 extends over 14 amino acids. CDR3: CASSPTGHTDTQYF. As DNA, the CDR3 is TGTGCCAGCTCACCGACGGGACACACAGATACGCAGTATTTT.

This clonotype was counted a few times. V gene TRBV12-3 or TRBV12-4 combines with J gene TRBJ1-2, with TRBD1 matching over 7 bases. J lost 4 bases, V lost 6 bases, and 8 bases had no gene match. This CDR3 has 14 amino acids. The CDR3 nucleotides are TGTGCCAGCAGCAATCCGGGACAGATCTATGGCTACACCTTC. It is translated as CASSNPGQIYGYTF.

This clonotype was counted only a few times. The V and J genes are TRBV11-2 and TRBJ2-1, with 9 bases that match TRBD2. This CDR3 contains 16 residues. V was clipped by 2 bases and J by 10 bases; unmatched bases: 12. The germline CDR1 and CDR2 sequences are SGHAT and FQNNGV. The CDR3 sequence is CASSLSRGRAGGEQFF. CDR3 bases: TGTGCCAGCAGCTTAAGTCGCGGGAGGGCCGGTGGGGAGCAGTTCTTC.

The chain recombines TRBV5-1 with TRBJ2-5; D may be TRBD2 (5 bases). Per the germline V gene, CDR1 is SGHRS and CDR2 is YFSETQ. Trimming stripped 0 bases from V and 11 bases from J, with 17 bases between. The length of the CDR3 is 14 residues. The CDR3 loop reads CASSLVGDPDEQYF. CDR3 bases: TGCGCCAGCAGCTTGGTGGGAGACCCCGATGAGCAGTACTTC.

The chain has TRBV3-1 and TRBJ2-5, with a weak D call TRBD1 (5 bases). The CDR3 length is 14 residues. From germline, CDR1 is LGHDT and CDR2 YNNKEL (reference sequence). V shed 4 bases and J shed 4 bases, with 13 bases lying between them. This CDR3 reads CASSLSQGRETQYF. The CDR3 bases are TGTGCCAGCAGCCTGAGTCAGGGTAGAGAGACCCAGTACTTC.

This chain joins TRBV20-1 and TRBJ1-1, with D unclear. CDR1 and CDR2 from the germline V gene are DFQATT and SNEGSKA (reference sequence). The CDR3 loop spans 13 amino acids. Trimming removed 1 base at V and 1 base at J, with 7 bases between. CDR3 DNA: TGCAGTGCTAGAGCGGGGTCGAACACTGAAGCTTTCTTT. It encodes CSARAGSNTEAFF.

The genes are TRBV20-1 and TRBJ2-3; tentative D call: TRBD2 (5 bases). Germline CDR1 reads DFQATT; CDR2 reads SNEGSKA (reference sequence). V dropped 0 bases and J dropped 0 bases, with 10 bases sitting between them. The CDR3 is made up of 15 amino acids. CDR3 region: CSAREISASTDTQYF. CDR3 nucleotides: TGCAGTGCTAGAGAGATTAGCGCAAGCACAGATACGCAGTATTTT.

This clonotype came up a few times. In DNA form, the CDR3 reads TGCGCCAGCAGCTTGGAGAGCGGCTTTTCCTACGAGCAGTACTTC. This encodes CASSLESGFSYEQYF. The rearrangement links TRBV5-1 to TRBJ2-7; D possibly corresponds to TRBD2 (5 bases). Germline V gene lookup returns CDR1 SGHRS and CDR2 YFSETQ. Trimming removed 0 bases at V and 1 base at J, with 11 bases between. The CDR3 totals 15 residues.

V and J are TRBV15 and TRBJ2-1, with D possibly being TRBD1 (6 bases). CDR3 length: 12 residues. V gave up 9 bases and J gave up 6 bases, with 12 bases separating them. The germline CDR1 and CDR2 sequences are LNHNV and YYDKDF (reference sequence). CDR3 sequence: CATSGDGNEQFF. Here the CDR3 DNA reads TGTGCCACTTCAGGGGACGGCAATGAGCAGTTCTTC. Using reference TRBV15 and TRBJ2-1 for the parts outside the CDR3, the full variable domain is DAMVIQNPRYQVTQFGKPVTLSCSQTLNHNVMYWYQQKSSQAPKLLFHYYDKDFNNEADTPDNFQSRRPNTSFCFLDIRSPGLGDTAMYLCATSGDGNEQFFGPGTRLTVL.

This clonotype was seen only a few times. The chain uses TRBV7-9 and TRBJ2-1; 8 bases match TRBD2. Germline V gene sequence: CDR1 SEHNR, CDR2 FQNEAQ (reference sequence). V dropped 4 bases and J dropped 1; count of bases not matched to a gene: 9. CDR3 length equals 17 residues. The CDR3 coding sequence is TGTGCCAGCAGCTACCCCCCTAGCGGGCCTTCCTACAATGAGCAGTTCTTC. This codes for CASSYPPSGPSYNEQFF.

This clonotype showed up just once. This sequence joins TRBV24-1 and TRBJ2-1; possibly TRBD1 or TRBD2 for D (5 bases each). V shed 5 bases and J shed 1 base, with 8 bases lying between them. The CDR3 spans 14 residues. Germline CDR1 reads KGHDR; CDR2 reads SFDVKD. In DNA form, the CDR3 reads TGTGCCACCAGTGGGGGGAATTCCTACAATGAGCAGTTCTTC. Protein: CATSGGNSYNEQFF.

This clonotype has just a few counts. V is TRBV5-1 and J is TRBJ1-1, with TRBD1 matching over 8 bases. Germline CDR1 is SGHRS and CDR2 is YFSETQ. CDR3 size: 14 residues. Trimming cost V 4 bases and J 2 bases; bases outside gene matches: 4. CDR3 nucleotides: TGCGCCAGCAGCACCGGACAGGGCAACACTGAAGCTTTCTTT. It codes for CASSTGQGNTEAFF.

This sequence joins TRBV12-3 or TRBV12-4 and TRBJ1-2; 8 nucleotides match TRBD1. Germline trimming cut 3 bases from V and 4 bases from J; bases unmatched to any gene: 4. This CDR3 has 14 residues. CDR3: CASSLAGGPYGYTF. The CDR3 nucleotides read TGTGCCAGCAGTTTGGCAGGGGGCCCCTATGGCTACACCTTC.

This clonotype showed up just a few times. J is TRBJ2-3 and V is TRBV12-3 or TRBV12-4; 11 bases agree with TRBD2. The CDR3 is 16 residues long. The trim removed 7 bases at V and 2 bases at J, leaving 8 bases unmatched. The CDR3 nucleotides read TGTGCCAGCATCCAGCCGGGACTAGCGGACACAGATACGCAGTATTTT. Protein sequence: CASIQPGLADTDTQYF.

The J gene is TRBJ2-7, the V gene TRBV6-6, with 9 bases that match TRBD2. This CDR3 contains 12 residues. Germline V gene data show CDR1 as MNHNY and CDR2 as SVGAGI (reference sequence). V was clipped by 7 bases and J by 2 bases; unmatched bases: 0. CDR3: CASKRGAYEQYF. DNA for the CDR3: TGTGCCAGCAAGCGGGGGGCCTACGAGCAGTACTTC.

This clonotype occurred a few times. This rearrangement joins TRBV20-1 to TRBJ1-1, with a weak D call TRBD1 (5 bases). Looked up from germline, CDR1 is DFQATT and CDR2 is SNEGSKA (reference sequence). CDR3 length equals 14 residues. V lost 0 bases and J lost 1, with 9 bases in between. The CDR3 sequence: CSARDLQGNTEAFF. The CDR3 bases are TGCAGTGCTAGAGATCTGCAGGGGAACACTGAAGCTTTCTTT.

This clonotype was seen only a few times. This chain links TRBV20-1 with TRBJ2-5, with 11 bases identical to TRBD2. J gave up 4 bases and V 5 bases, and 12 bases lay outside the gene matches. Germline loops: CDR1 DFQATT, CDR2 SNEGSKA (reference sequence). The CDR3 has 16 amino acids. The CDR3 bases are TGCAGTGCTCATACCAGACTAGCGGGACTGCGAGAGACCCAGTACTTC. Amino acids: CSAHTRLAGLRETQYF.

This clonotype occurred a few times. The genes are TRBV7-2 and TRBJ2-7; 9 bases map to TRBD1. The length of the CDR3 is 16 residues. V shed 1 base and J 0 bases; nucleotides not matched to a gene: 4. From germline, CDR1 is SGHTA and CDR2 FQGNSA. CDR3 in amino acids: CASSLVGTGSSYEQYF. The CDR3 DNA reads as TGTGCCAGCAGCTTAGTGGGGACAGGGAGCTCCTACGAGCAGTACTTC.